Given below is one TCR beta chain in context. These data come from a study of blood T cell repertoires in COVID-19. The CDR3 sequence is 12 residues long. Per germline, CDR1 SGHDN and CDR2 FVKESK. After removal of 8 bases from V and 3 bases from J, the junction contained 3 bases not matched to a gene. Everyone who took part was 18 to 89 years old, and they came from over 20 US areas. Researchers sorted participants into cohorts using their self-reported clinical history. Clones were sequenced by immunoSEQ multiplex PCR, and TCRdb holds only the in-frame ones, with some missing. The sample records some 300,000 clones, under 90% being singletons.

The chain recombines TRBV14 with TRBJ2-7, with 8 nucleotides matching TRBD2. This clonotype was sampled from a woman in her twenties or thirties who had recovered from COVID-19. Sequencing was performed on PBMCs or T cells enriched from blood (not recorded which). In DNA, the CDR3 is TGTGCCAGCGGACTAGCTTTCTACGAGCAGTACTTC. Translation: CASGLAFYEQYF.